These T cell receptor beta chains were read from a single sample in a study of response to subunit inactivated influenza vaccine. TCRdb re-called the RT-PCR reads through MiXCR, storing one row per CDR3 protein. The sample includes hundreds of thousands of distinct CDR3 sequences, about 11% of them seen just once. The data also belong to a second study, concerning T cells expressing NK-cell markers.

The sample was PBMCs from blood, taken on the day of vaccination. These receptors originate from a man aged 45-65 years who received an inactivated influenza vaccine. CDR3s include the opening cysteine and the closing phenylalanine or tryptophan. The D gene is left open where the match is weak. Expanded clones get a size class; other rows say once, few or many, or leave the size out.

j_call | cdr3_length | v_call | d_call | clone_size | cdr3_aa | cdr3_nt
TRBJ2-1 | 12 | TRBV5-1 | . | . | CASSFTGNEQFF | TGCGCCAGCAGCTTTACGGGAAATGAGCAGTTCTTC
TRBJ1-5 | 15 | TRBV15 | . | few | CATSRDPGAHQPQHF | TGTGCCACCAGCAGAGATCCGGGGGCGCATCAGCCCCAGCATTTT
TRBJ2-7 | 11 | TRBV10-3 | . | many | CAIAGGSEQYF | TGTGCCATCGCAGGGGGGAGCGAGCAGTACTTC
TRBJ2-5 | 13 | TRBV10-2 | TRBD1 | . | CASSRGQKETQYF | TGCGCCAGCAGTCGGGGACAGAAAGAGACCCAGTACTTC
TRBJ2-3 | 17 | TRBV15 | . | few | CATSRDLLARGTDTQYF | TGTGCCACCAGCAGAGATCTATTAGCGAGGGGCACAGATACGCAGTATTTT
TRBJ1-4 | 14 | TRBV7-2 | TRBD1 | many | CASSWGQHNEKLFF | TGTGCCAGCAGCTGGGGACAGCATAATGAAAAACTGTTTTTT
TRBJ2-1 | 14 | TRBV12-3/TRBV12-4 | TRBD2 | . | CASNPAGRYNEQFF | TGTGCCAGCAACCCAGCGGGGAGGTACAATGAGCAGTTCTTC
TRBJ2-1 | 17 | TRBV24-1 | . | few | CATSDPAGALSYNEQFF | TGTGCCACCAGTGATCCCGCGGGGGCCCTCTCCTACAATGAGCAGTTCTTC
TRBJ2-5 | 14 | TRBV7-2 | TRBD1 | . | CASSRDRVQETQYF | TGTGCCAGCAGCCGGGACAGGGTGCAAGAGACCCAGTACTTC
TRBJ2-5 | 12 | TRBV10-3 | . | . | CAIKDFEKTQYF | TGTGCCATCAAAGATTTCGAAAAGACCCAGTACTTC
TRBJ2-3 | 15 | TRBV29-1 | . | few | CSVEVGGRLGDTQYF | TGCAGCGTTGAAGTTGGGGGGAGGCTTGGAGATACGCAGTATTTT
TRBJ2-7 | 20 | TRBV7-2 | TRBD2 | . | CASSLAGPGTSGRALREQYF | TGTGCCAGCAGCTTAGCGGGTCCCGGGACTAGCGGGAGGGCCTTGAGAGAGCAGTACTTC
TRBJ2-7 | 14 | TRBV6-2/TRBV6-3 | . | . | CASTDPGHSYEQYF | TGTGCCAGCACCGACCCGGGCCACAGCTACGAGCAGTACTTC
TRBJ1-5 | 14 | TRBV19 | TRBD1 | many | CASRGQGGNQPQHF | TGTGCCAGTAGAGGACAGGGAGGCAATCAGCCCCAGCATTTT
TRBJ2-5 | 16 | TRBV5-1 | . | . | CASSFRQRMVGETQYF | TGCGCCAGCAGCTTTCGACAGAGGATGGTGGGAGAGACCCAGTACTTC
TRBJ2-1 | 12 | TRBV28 | . | few | CASSLVEEGQFF | TGTGCCAGCAGTTTGGTTGAGGAGGGACAGTTCTTC
TRBJ2-7 | 15 | TRBV4-2 | TRBD2 | few | CASTLSGGGPYEQYF | TGTGCCAGCACCCTGTCGGGGGGGGGGCCGTACGAGCAGTACTTC
TRBJ2-5 | 16 | TRBV27 | TRBD2 | few | CASSFWSGGGQETQYF | TGTGCCAGCAGTTTTTGGAGCGGGGGGGGTCAAGAGACCCAGTACTTC
TRBJ2-7 | 15 | TRBV10-3 | . | many | CAISESPGAYYEQYF | TGTGCCATCAGTGAGTCCCCGGGAGCCTACTACGAGCAGTACTTC
TRBJ2-7 | 11 | TRBV29-1 | . | many | CSVESSYEQYF | TGCAGCGTTGAGTCCAGCTACGAGCAGTACTTC
TRBJ2-7 | 15 | TRBV27 | . | few | CASSPSQGTAYEQYF | TGTGCCAGCAGTCCGTCCCAGGGGACCGCCTACGAGCAGTACTTC
TRBJ2-1 | 15 | TRBV21-1 | . | . | CAPTPGGMKKNEQFF | TGTGCCCCCACCCCGGGAGGGATGAAGAAAAATGAGCAGTTCTTC
TRBJ2-7 | 13 | TRBV20-1 | . | . | CSVKENRDYEQYF | TGCAGTGTTAAGGAGAACAGGGACTACGAGCAGTACTTC
TRBJ2-1 | 14 | TRBV12-3/TRBV12-4 | . | many | CASSPSAARTEQFF | TGTGCCAGCAGTCCCAGTGCAGCGAGGACCGAGCAGTTCTTC
TRBJ2-7 | 15 | TRBV7-2 | . | . | CASTSRIAGKREQYF | TGTGCCAGCACCTCAAGGATTGCGGGGAAGAGGGAGCAGTACTTC
TRBJ2-7 | 13 | TRBV12-3/TRBV12-4 | . | many | CASSFQGNYEQYF | TGTGCCAGCAGTTTTCAGGGAAACTACGAGCAGTACTTC
TRBJ2-7 | 14 | TRBV4-1 | TRBD2 | few | CASSPIAGGYEQYF | TGCGCCAGCAGCCCTATAGCGGGGGGCTACGAGCAGTACTTC
TRBJ1-2 | 15 | TRBV28 | . | . | CASSLQGISSYGYTF | TGTGCCAGCAGTTTACAGGGGATCAGTTCCTATGGCTACACCTTC
TRBJ2-5 | 15 | TRBV5-1 | . | few | CASSLVQDGQETQYF | TGCGCCAGCAGCTTGGTACAGGACGGCCAAGAGACCCAGTACTTC
TRBJ1-2 | 14 | TRBV5-1 | TRBD1 | . | CASSLEGQEYGYTF | TGCGCCAGCAGCTTGGAGGGACAGGAATATGGCTACACCTTC
TRBJ2-5 | 16 | TRBV7-9 | . | few | CASSLAAGAREETQYF | TGTGCCAGCAGCTTAGCGGCAGGGGCCAGAGAAGAGACCCAGTACTTC
TRBJ2-1 | 14 | TRBV29-1 | TRBD2 | few | CSGKRGRLDNEQFF | TGCAGCGGGAAGCGGGGGCGCTTGGATAATGAGCAGTTCTTC
TRBJ2-1 | 15 | TRBV20-1 | . | . | CSARAPSLAYNEQFF | TGCAGTGCTAGAGCCCCCTCCTTGGCCTACAATGAGCAGTTCTTC
TRBJ2-3 | 14 | TRBV20-1 | . | . | CSASPDVWGDTQYF | TGCAGTGCTAGTCCGGACGTCTGGGGGGATACGCAGTATTTT
TRBJ2-7 | 13 | TRBV20-1 | . | few | CSAKISGSYEQYF | TGCAGTGCTAAGATAAGCGGATCCTACGAGCAGTACTTC
TRBJ2-7 | 15 | TRBV28 | . | . | CASSSPVGSSYEQYF | TGTGCCAGCAGTTCCCCAGTTGGAAGCTCCTACGAGCAGTACTTC
TRBJ2-5 | 13 | TRBV3-1 | TRBD1 | . | CATGTGKWETQYF | TGTGCCACAGGGACAGGGAAATGGGAGACCCAGTACTTC
TRBJ2-2 | 16 | TRBV9 | . | few | CASSALGTANTGELFF | TGTGCCAGCAGCGCCTTGGGGACTGCGAACACCGGGGAGCTGTTTTTT
TRBJ2-7 | 14 | TRBV7-8 | TRBD2 | . | CASSSATSGYEQYF | TGTGCCAGCAGCTCCGCGACTAGCGGGTACGAGCAGTACTTC
TRBJ2-5 | 16 | TRBV11-2 | . | . | CASSGRPGVMGETQYF | TGTGCCAGCAGCGGCCGACCGGGGGTTATGGGAGAGACCCAGTACTTC
TRBJ1-1 | 14 | TRBV5-1 | . | few | CASSLEVRDTEAFF | TGCGCCAGCAGCTTGGAGGTCAGGGATACTGAAGCTTTCTTT
TRBJ2-7 | 16 | TRBV20-1 | . | . | CSARALRGASSYEQYF | TGCAGTGCTAGAGCTCTGCGTGGTGCGAGCTCCTACGAGCAGTACTTC
TRBJ2-7 | 13 | TRBV29-1 | . | few | CSVRTGSLYEQYF | TGCAGCGTTCGGACCGGCAGTCTCTACGAGCAGTACTTC
TRBJ2-1 | 16 | TRBV28 | TRBD2 | . | CASTTSGTLSYNEQFF | TGTGCCAGCACCACTAGCGGGACCCTCTCCTACAATGAGCAGTTCTTC
TRBJ2-2 | 15 | TRBV6-1 | . | many | CASSVQNSGAGELFF | TGTGCCAGCAGTGTACAGAACTCTGGCGCCGGGGAGCTGTTTTTT
TRBJ2-3 | 18 | TRBV11-1 | TRBD2 | few | CASSFGLAGVHLTDTQYF | TGTGCCAGCAGCTTCGGGCTAGCGGGAGTTCACCTCACAGATACGCAGTATTTT
TRBJ1-2 | 19 | TRBV25-1 | . | few | CASPGRDQTRPMAHYGYTF | TGTGCCAGCCCGGGGCGGGACCAAACCCGCCCGATGGCCCACTATGGCTACACCTTC
TRBJ2-4 | 14 | TRBV12-3/TRBV12-4 | . | many | CASSLGGDGYIQYF | TGTGCCAGCAGTTTAGGAGGGGATGGATACATTCAGTACTTC
TRBJ1-3 | 12 | TRBV30 | . | . | CAWQGSGDTIYF | TGTGCCTGGCAGGGGTCGGGAGACACCATATATTTT
TRBJ2-1 | 11 | TRBV29-1 | . | few | CSVGFGNEQFF | TGCAGCGTTGGCTTTGGTAATGAGCAGTTCTTC
TRBJ1-1 | 16 | TRBV7-2 | TRBD1 | few | CASSLVGRGQYTEAFF | TGTGCCAGCAGCTTAGTGGGCAGGGGGCAGTACACTGAAGCTTTCTTT
TRBJ2-7 | 16 | TRBV5-5 | TRBD2 | few | CASSLFKRERTYEQYF | TGTGCCAGCAGCTTATTTAAGCGGGAGCGGACCTACGAGCAGTACTTC
TRBJ1-4 | 15 | TRBV6-5 | . | . | CASSYIGQPNEKLFF | TGTGCCAGCAGTTACATAGGACAACCTAATGAAAAACTGTTTTTT